These T cell receptor beta chains were read from a single sample in a study of T cell repertoires in cytomegalovirus infection. Each CDR3 protein is one row after TCRdb ran MiXCR on the reads. The data show about 920,000 distinct CDR3 sequences, about 33% seen once. These receptors are not linked to any known antigen. This material consisted of cultured CD8+ T cells from PBMCs, taken from culture after CMV antigen stimulation. Receptor source: a human donor in good health (CMV status not recorded). Some clones in this sample may be carry-over from other donors' samples. Both conserved end residues are part of each CDR3. Fields, in order: V gene, J gene, D gene, clone size, CDR3 protein, CDR3 DNA. A D gene is named only where the DNA matches it firmly. Rows give clone size only sometimes, using once, few, many, or a class for an expanded clone.

TRBV12-3/TRBV12-4	TRBJ1-4	-	-	CASSLQGPYRANEKLFF	TGTGCCAGCAGTCTACAGGGACCCTATCGGGCTAATGAAAAACTGTTTTTT
TRBV29-1	TRBJ1-1	-	many	CSVEGVVTNTEAFF	TGCAGCGTTGAAGGGGTCGTCACGAACACTGAAGCTTTCTTT
TRBV7-9	TRBJ2-5	-	many	CASSSVGEYF	TGTGCCAGCAGCTCTGTAGGGGAGTACTTC
TRBV2	TRBJ1-6	-	-	CASSPGKGSPLHF	TGTGCCAGCAGTCCCGGGAAGGGATCACCCCTCCACTTT
TRBV19	TRBJ1-1	-	-	CASIIKVSGPEAFF	TGTGCCAGTATTATAAAAGTTAGCGGGCCTGAAGCTTTCTTT
TRBV6-6	TRBJ2-1	-	few	CASEQGFYNEQFF	TGTGCCAGCGAACAGGGTTTCTACAATGAGCAGTTCTTC
TRBV7-2	TRBJ2-3	TRBD2	many	CASSSPLAGELDTQYF	TGTGCCAGCAGCTCCCCCTTAGCGGGGGAGCTAGATACGCAGTATTTT
TRBV4-1	TRBJ1-2	-	-	CASSQTGANYGYTF	TGCGCCAGCAGCCAAACAGGAGCTAACTATGGCTACACCTTC
TRBV7-9	TRBJ2-7	-	-	CASSNRGLPSYEQYF	TGTGCCAGCAGCAACCGGGGCCTCCCCTCCTACGAGCAGTACTTC
TRBV12-3/TRBV12-4	TRBJ1-4	TRBD1	few	CASSLYRGSEKLFF	TGTGCCAGCAGTTTGTACAGGGGATCTGAAAAACTGTTTTTT
TRBV5-4	TRBJ2-1	-	-	CASSLEGGVHNEQFF	TGTGCCAGCAGCTTGGAGGGGGGAGTCCACAATGAGCAGTTCTTC
TRBV7-2	TRBJ2-1	-	many	CASSLTTSSNEQFF	TGTGCCAGCAGCTTAACCACTAGCAGCAATGAGCAGTTCTTC
TRBV20-1	TRBJ1-2	TRBD1	-	CSARSLQGVDYGYTF	TGCAGTGCTAGATCTCTTCAGGGGGTGGACTATGGCTACACCTTC
TRBV6-5	TRBJ2-1	-	many	CASTITEGAYNEQFF	TGTGCCAGCACCATAACCGAGGGGGCCTACAATGAGCAGTTCTTC
TRBV5-1	TRBJ2-3	-	many	CASSSEADTQYF	TGCGCCAGCAGCTCTGAGGCTGATACGCAGTATTTT
TRBV4-1	TRBJ2-7	TRBD1	many	CASSSRDRAYEQYF	TGCGCCAGCAGCTCCCGGGACAGGGCCTACGAGCAGTACTTC